This T cell receptor (beta chain) emerged from a study of T-cell memory formation after mild COVID-19. This clonotype was seen more than once but under ten times. This CDR3 is built from 15 residues. Germline V CDR1 and CDR2: MNHEY, SVGAGI. V was pared by 7 bases and J by 5 bases, with 13 bases of the junction left unmatched. Each CDR3 protein gets one entry after TCRdb re-called the 5' RACE reads with MiXCR. The sample carries 350,000 to 500,000 distinct CDR3 sequences, around 19% recorded once. The V call is TRBV6-5, the J call TRBJ2-5; 7 nucleotides align to TRBD2. Source material: PBMCs or a T cell subset sorted from them (not recorded which). This TCR was sampled from an adult woman who had mild COVID-19 (a few samples of this study predate the infection). Cell type and time point are not known. The CDR3 sequence: CASTTTGLGGETQYF. For the CDR3, the DNA is TGTGCCAGCACTACTACTGGACTAGGTGGGGAGACCCAGTACTTC.